This T cell receptor (beta chain) was sequenced for a study of blood T cell repertoires in COVID-19. As for the study in general: Some COVID-19 samples were acute and others convalescent; all came from the United States, Italy and Spain.

Clones were sequenced by immunoSEQ multiplex PCR, and TCRdb holds only the in-frame ones, with some missing. The sample carries roughly 250,000 clones, approximately 91% recorded once. Trimming shortened V by 0 bases and J by 6 bases, and 12 bases separated the two germline ends. Germline CDR1 reads LNHNV; CDR2 reads YYDKDF (reference sequence). This CDR3 comprises 15 residues. Input material: peripheral blood. The TCR originated in a woman aged 25 to 39 with acute or convalescent COVID-19. The chain carries TRBV15 and TRBJ1-5; D is ambiguous. Here the CDR3 DNA reads TGTGCCACCAGCAGAGATTCGGGGTTTAGTCAGCCCCAGCATTTT. This codes for CATSRDSGFSQPQHF.